Listed below are T cell receptor beta chains from one sample, sequenced in a study of T cell repertoires in cytomegalovirus infection. MiXCR, run by TCRdb on the reads, gives a single entry per CDR3 protein. The table records just over 450,000 distinct CDR3 sequences, roughly 42% of them present only once. Antigens of these TCRs are unknown. Sequenced here: cultured PBMCs, sampled from culture after CMV antigen stimulation. These receptors all stem from a human donor in good health (CMV status not recorded). Some clones in this sample may be carry-over from other donors' samples. CDR3s include the opening cysteine and the closing phenylalanine or tryptophan. The D gene is left open where the match is weak. The size of a clone is reported for some rows only, either as once, few or many, or as a class for expanded clones.

abundance	d_gene	v_gene	j_gene	CDR3nt	CDR3aa
-	-	TRBV7-2	TRBJ2-3	TGTGCCAGCAGCTTAGCTCTAGATACGCAGTATTTT	CASSLALDTQYF
-	-	TRBV12-5	TRBJ2-7	TGTGCTAGTGGGCAGACGAGGGGTATCTACGAGCAGTACTTC	CASGQTRGIYEQYF
few	-	TRBV12-3/TRBV12-4	TRBJ2-3	TGTGCCAGCACTCTCCCGGGGTTGGGGACAGATACGCAGTATTTT	CASTLPGLGTDTQYF
many	-	TRBV7-6	TRBJ2-3	TGTGCCAGCAGCTTAGCGTTGCGGCAGGTTACAGATACGCAGTATTTT	CASSLALRQVTDTQYF
-	-	TRBV6-2/TRBV6-3	TRBJ1-2	TGTGCCAGCAACCCACAGGGAAATACTGGCTACACCTTC	CASNPQGNTGYTF
-	-	TRBV9	TRBJ2-1	TGTGCCAGCCGCCTCGGGGGAGCGCGGAATGAGCAGTTCTTC	CASRLGGARNEQFF
-	TRBD2	TRBV30	TRBJ2-4	TGTGCCTGGAGTTTGGGGACTAGCGGGATTGGGCTCGGAAACATTCAGTACTTC	CAWSLGTSGIGLGNIQYF
few	TRBD1	TRBV6-1	TRBJ1-6	TGTGCCAGCAGGGGACAGGGAAGCTCCTATAATTCACCCCTCCACTTT	CASRGQGSSYNSPLHF
few	-	TRBV7-8	TRBJ1-1	TGTGCCAGCCGCTCCTCGCGCGGGCGGGGCATGAACACTGAAGCTTTCTTT	CASRSSRGRGMNTEAFF
few	-	TRBV6-5	TRBJ2-1	TGTGCCAGCAGTTACGGCGGTCCCTCCTACAATGAGCAGTTCTTC	CASSYGGPSYNEQFF
-	-	TRBV11-2	TRBJ1-3	TGTGCCAGCAGCACATACACGCGAGGAGTTCGGGGAAACACCATATATTTT	CASSTYTRGVRGNTIYF
few	-	TRBV7-9	TRBJ2-3	TGTGCCAGCAGCTCCTCCCGCGGGGCTAGCACAGATACGCAGTATTTT	CASSSSRGASTDTQYF
few	-	TRBV27	TRBJ2-5	TGTGCCAGCAGTTCCCCACAGGGCAGGGGAGAGACCCAGTACTTC	CASSSPQGRGETQYF
-	-	TRBV6-5	TRBJ2-3	TGTGCCGTCCGCCCCTGGAGCCCTAATACGCAGTATTTT	CAVRPWSPNTQYF
-	TRBD1	TRBV6-5	TRBJ2-7	TGTGCCAGCAGTTGGACAGGGGGCGTAAGGGCCGAGCAGTACTTC	CASSWTGGVRAEQYF
-	TRBD2	TRBV29-1	TRBJ2-1	TGCAGCGTTCAAGCGGGAGGTAGCTATGAGCAGTTCTTC	CSVQAGGSYEQFF
many	TRBD2	TRBV7-2	TRBJ2-7	TGTGCCAGCAGCTTAGCGCGGACTAGTTCCACCTACGAGCAGTACTTC	CASSLARTSSTYEQYF
-	-	TRBV12-3/TRBV12-4	TRBJ2-5	TGTGCCAGCAGTTTCTACCAAGAGACCCAGTACTTC	CASSFYQETQYF
-	TRBD1	TRBV5-1	TRBJ1-1	TGCGCCAGCAGCTACGACGGGACAGAGAACACTGAAGCTTTCTTT	CASSYDGTENTEAFF
-	-	TRBV7-2	TRBJ2-3	TGTGCCAGCAGTCAACAGGATACGCAGTATTTT	CASSQQDTQYF
-	-	TRBV7-2	TRBJ2-5	TGTGCCAGCAGCCCAATCAGGGAGGAAGAGACCCAGTACTTC	CASSPIREEETQYF
-	-	TRBV27	TRBJ2-7	TGTGCCAGCAGTTTATCAGGGGATGCCTACGAGCAGTACTTC	CASSLSGDAYEQYF
-	TRBD2	TRBV7-4	TRBJ2-3	TGTGCCAGCAGCTTAACTAGCGAGACAGATACGCAGTATTTT	CASSLTSETDTQYF
-	-	TRBV7-9	TRBJ1-2	TGTGCCAGCAGCTTCCCCTCTTTAGGGGGATACTATGGCTACACCTTC	CASSFPSLGGYYGYTF
-	-	TRBV20-1	TRBJ2-7	TGCAGTGTTAGGGGCTGGGGGGCTAGCTCCTACGAGCAGTACTTC	CSVRGWGASSYEQYF
few	-	TRBV7-2	TRBJ2-3	TGTGCCAGCAGCCGACAGACCACAGATACGCAGTATTTT	CASSRQTTDTQYF
-	TRBD2	TRBV7-9	TRBJ2-1	TGTGCCAGCCGAGCGGCGGGGGGGCCGGGGGAGCAGTTCTTC	CASRAAGGPGEQFF
once	-	TRBV19	TRBJ1-2	TGTGCCAGTAGTCATCCCTATGGACAGATCTATGGCTACACCTTC	CASSHPYGQIYGYTF
-	-	TRBV27	TRBJ2-3	TGTGCCAGCCGCCGCCTCGGCACAGATACGCAGTATTTT	CASRRLGTDTQYF
-	-	TRBV20-1	TRBJ2-3	TGCAGTGCTAGAGACAGGGAGTGGGCCACAGATACGCAGTATTTT	CSARDREWATDTQYF